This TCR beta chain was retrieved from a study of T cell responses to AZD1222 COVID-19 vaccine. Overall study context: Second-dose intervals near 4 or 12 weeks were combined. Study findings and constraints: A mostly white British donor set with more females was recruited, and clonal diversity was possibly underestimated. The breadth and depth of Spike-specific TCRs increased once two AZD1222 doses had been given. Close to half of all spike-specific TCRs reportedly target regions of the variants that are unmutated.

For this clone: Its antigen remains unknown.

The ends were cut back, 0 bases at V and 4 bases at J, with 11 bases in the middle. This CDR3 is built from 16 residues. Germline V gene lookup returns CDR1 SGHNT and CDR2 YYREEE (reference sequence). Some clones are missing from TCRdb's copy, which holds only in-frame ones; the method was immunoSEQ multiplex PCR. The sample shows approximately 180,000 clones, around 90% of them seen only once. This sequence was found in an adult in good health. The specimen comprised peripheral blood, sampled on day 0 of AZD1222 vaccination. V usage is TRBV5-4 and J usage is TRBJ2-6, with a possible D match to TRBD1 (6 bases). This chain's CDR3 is CASSLDQGSGANVLTF. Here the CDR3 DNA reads TGTGCCAGCAGCTTGGATCAGGGGTCAGGGGCCAACGTCCTGACTTTC.